A single sample gave rise to the 8 T cell receptor beta chains below, sequenced in a study of blood T cell repertoires in COVID-19. The method was immunoSEQ multiplex PCR; TCRdb's version includes in-frame clones alone and lacks a portion of them. The repertoire consists of 150,000 to 180,000 clones, with under 85% occurring once and the leading ten covering around 0.63%. The specimen sequenced was peripheral blood. These receptors were collected from a man aged 55 to 70 with COVID-19, enrolled during active disease.

The chain has TRBV30 and TRBJ2-3, with 8 bases lining up with TRBD1. V lost 2 bases and J lost 0; bases outside the gene matches: 7. This CDR3 has 16 amino acids. Germline V CDR1 and CDR2: GTSNPN, SVGIG (reference sequence). CDR3 nucleotides: TGTGCCTGGAGTAGCGGACAGGGATCTAGCACAGATACGCAGTATTTT. Residues: CAWSSGQGSSTDTQYF.

The gene calls are TRBV19 and TRBJ2-1; 9 positions agree with TRBD2. V gave up 7 bases and J gave up 5 bases; unmatched junction bases: 12. CDR3 length: 16 amino acids. The germline V gene has CDR1 LNHDA and CDR2 SQIVND (reference sequence). CDR3: CASKGWREGLDNEQFF. CDR3 DNA sequence: TGTGCCAGTAAGGGCTGGCGGGAGGGGCTCGACAATGAGCAGTTCTTC.

V usage is TRBV4-3 and J usage is TRBJ1-3, with D perhaps TRBD1 (5 bases). This CDR3 spans 17 amino acids. V was trimmed by 1 base and J by 3 bases, leaving 16 bases between them. Germline CDR1 reads LGHNA; CDR2 reads YSLEER. Here the CDR3 DNA reads TGCGCCAGCAGCCAAGCGACTCCAGGGTATAGTGGAAACACCATATATTTT. Translated, it gives CASSQATPGYSGNTIYF.

V is TRBV11-2 and J is TRBJ2-1; 12 nucleotides match TRBD2. V lost 6 bases, J lost 6 bases, and 9 bases stayed unmatched. Looked up from germline, CDR1 is SGHAT and CDR2 is FQNNGV. The CDR3 is 16 amino acids. This chain's CDR3 is CASSLETSGGLNEQFF. DNA of the CDR3: TGTGCCAGCAGTCTTGAGACTAGCGGGGGTCTCAATGAGCAGTTCTTC.

The gene calls are TRBV28 and TRBJ2-1; TRBD2 matches at 7 bases. The V and J ends lost 7 bases and 1 base, in that order; junction bases with no gene match: 10. Germline V gives CDR1 MDHEN, CDR2 SYDVKM. This CDR3 comprises 16 residues. The DNA of the CDR3 is TGTGCCAGCACCTATCTACTCGGGAGGTCCTACAATGAGCAGTTCTTC. Translation gives CASTYLLGRSYNEQFF.

The chain employs TRBV6-6 and TRBJ1-5, with D unresolved. The germline V gene encodes CDR1 MNHNY and CDR2 SVGAGI (reference sequence). The CDR3 is 15 residues long. Trimming stripped 2 bases from V and 0 bases from J, with 8 bases between. The CDR3 region has the DNA TGTGCCAGCAGTTACAATCCCTATAGCAATCAGCCCCAGCATTTT. Protein: CASSYNPYSNQPQHF.

The count of this clone is one. The chain recombines TRBV18 with TRBJ1-2; D is unclear. Germline V gene data show CDR1 as KGHSH and CDR2 as LQKENI. The V end was cut by 2 bases, the J end by 6 bases, with 10 bases between. CDR3 length: 13 residues. The CDR3 DNA sequence: TGTGCCAGCTCACCATCAGTCCGGGATGGCTACACCTTC. Its translation: CASSPSVRDGYTF. The whole variable domain, remainder taken from reference TRBV18 and TRBJ1-2, is NAGVMQNPRHLVRRRGQEARLRCSPMKGHSHVYWYRQLPEEGLKFMVYLQKENIIDESGMPKERFSAEFPKEGPSILRIQQVVRGDSAAYFCASSPSVRDGYTFGSGTRLTVV.

CDR3 DNA sequence: TGTGCCAGCTCACCACCGAAGACAGACCAAGAGACCCAGTACTTC. It encodes CASSPPKTDQETQYF. The rearrangement uses TRBV18 and TRBJ2-5; TRBD1 is a possible D gene (5 bases). Trimming took 0 bases from V and 0 from J, leaving 8 bases between them. This CDR3 spans 15 amino acids. CDR1 KGHSH and CDR2 LQKENI come from the germline V gene.